A selection of T cell receptor beta chains follows, all from one sample in a study of blood T cell repertoires in COVID-19. Produced via immunoSEQ multiplex PCR; TCRdb's table is partial and in-frame only. The table includes approximately 290,000 clones, under 85% detected once. The source material was peripheral blood. These TCRs come from a human donor with COVID-19, enrolled during active disease. The donor label of this sample is uncertain. The CDR3 runs from the conserved cysteine through the conserved F or W. Each record gives: clone size, D gene, V gene, J gene, CDR3 protein, CDR3 DNA. A D gene is named only where the DNA matches it firmly. Where a row states a size, it is once, few, many or the class of an expanded clone; other rows omit it.

size: NA
D: TRBD1
V: TRBV9
J: TRBJ2-5
CDR3: CASSVGTGIETQYF
DNA: TGTGCCAGCAGCGTGGGGACAGGGATAGAGACCCAGTACTTC

size: once
D: NA
V: TRBV27
J: TRBJ1-6
CDR3: CASSRGSGGSPLHF
DNA: TGTGCCAGCAGTCGCGGTAGCGGGGGTTCACCCCTCCACTTT

size: NA
D: NA
V: TRBV2
J: TRBJ2-3
CDR3: CASGLTGVGPDTQYF
DNA: TGTGCCAGCGGTCTCACGGGAGTGGGCCCAGATACGCAGTATTTT

size: NA
D: NA
V: TRBV12-3/TRBV12-4
J: TRBJ1-1
CDR3: CASSLETPEAFF
DNA: TGTGCCAGCAGTTTAGAAACACCCGAAGCTTTCTTT

size: NA
D: TRBD1
V: TRBV30
J: TRBJ1-6
CDR3: CAWTISGGWNSPLHF
DNA: TGTGCCTGGACAATTTCAGGGGGCTGGAATTCACCCCTCCACTTT

size: NA
D: NA
V: TRBV6-5
J: TRBJ1-2
CDR3: CATFRGIFYGYTF
DNA: TGTGCCACCTTTAGGGGGATATTCTATGGCTACACCTTC

size: NA
D: TRBD1
V: TRBV7-7
J: TRBJ1-1
CDR3: CASSPLTGGDTEAFF
DNA: TGTGCTAGCAGCCCACTTACAGGGGGGGACACTGAAGCTTTCTTT

size: NA
D: NA
V: TRBV7-6
J: TRBJ1-1
CDR3: CASSFQIEAFF
DNA: TGTGCCAGCAGCTTTCAAATTGAAGCTTTCTTT

size: once
D: TRBD2
V: TRBV6-2/TRBV6-3
J: TRBJ2-5
CDR3: CASSFSGRVETQYF
DNA: TGTGCCAGCAGTTTTAGCGGGAGAGTTGAGACCCAGTACTTC

size: NA
D: TRBD1
V: TRBV12-3/TRBV12-4
J: TRBJ1-1
CDR3: CASSFQGDTEAFF
DNA: TGTGCCAGCAGTTTTCAGGGGGACACTGAAGCTTTCTTT

size: NA
D: NA
V: TRBV2
J: TRBJ1-2
CDR3: CASANLANYGYTF
DNA: TGTGCCAGCGCCAACTTAGCTAACTATGGCTACACCTTC

size: NA
D: TRBD1
V: TRBV19
J: TRBJ2-3
CDR3: CASSSQDRGSSQYF
DNA: TGTGCCAGTAGCAGCCAGGACAGGGGATCATCGCAGTATTTT

size: NA
D: TRBD2
V: TRBV5-1
J: TRBJ2-3
CDR3: CASSPRLAGGLTDTQYF
DNA: TGCGCCAGCAGCCCGAGACTAGCGGGAGGCCTCACAGATACGCAGTATTTT

size: NA
D: TRBD2
V: TRBV5-5
J: TRBJ2-3
CDR3: CASSSGLAGETDTQYF
DNA: TGTGCCAGCAGTTCCGGACTAGCGGGAGAGACAGATACGCAGTATTTT

size: NA
D: NA
V: TRBV6-2/TRBV6-3
J: TRBJ1-6
CDR3: CASSSRTAHNSPLHF
DNA: TGTGCCAGCAGTTCCCGGACAGCACATAATTCACCCCTCCACTTT

size: NA
D: NA
V: TRBV7-9
J: TRBJ2-3
CDR3: CASSLTPSSTDTQYF
DNA: TGTGCCAGCAGCTTAACACCCTCTAGCACAGATACGCAGTATTTT

size: NA
D: NA
V: TRBV5-1
J: TRBJ2-1
CDR3: CASSLDNYNEQFF
DNA: TGCGCCAGCAGCTTGGACAACTACAATGAGCAGTTCTTC

size: NA
D: TRBD1
V: TRBV27
J: TRBJ2-1
CDR3: CASSVPGQYNEQFF
DNA: TGTGCCAGCAGTGTCCCGGGACAGTACAATGAGCAGTTCTTC

size: NA
D: NA
V: TRBV28
J: TRBJ1-2
CDR3: CASTPLGRNYGYTF
DNA: TGTGCCAGCACCCCGCTTGGCAGAAACTATGGCTACACCTTC

size: NA
D: TRBD2
V: TRBV20-1
J: TRBJ2-1
CDR3: CSASLLAGGPAWSDEQFF
DNA: TGCAGTGCTAGTCTGCTAGCGGGAGGGCCTGCCTGGAGCGATGAGCAGTTCTTC

size: NA
D: NA
V: TRBV5-8
J: TRBJ1-6
CDR3: CASSGGLHNSPLHF
DNA: TGTGCCAGCTCGGGGGGACTCCATAATTCACCCCTCCACTTT

size: NA
D: NA
V: TRBV5-6
J: TRBJ2-2
CDR3: CASSRSGWNTGELFF
DNA: TGTGCCAGCAGCCGAAGCGGGTGGAACACCGGGGAGCTGTTTTTT

size: many
D: NA
V: TRBV25-1
J: TRBJ1-5
CDR3: CASSGAGSHQPQHF
DNA: TGTGCCAGCAGTGGTGCAGGGTCTCATCAGCCCCAGCATTTT

size: NA
D: TRBD2
V: TRBV9
J: TRBJ2-7
CDR3: CASSPGLAGVYEQYF
DNA: TGTGCCAGCAGCCCAGGACTAGCGGGAGTATACGAGCAGTACTTC

size: NA
D: NA
V: TRBV5-1
J: TRBJ2-2
CDR3: CASSLPVTGGELFF
DNA: TGCGCCAGCAGCTTACCCGTAACGGGCGGGGAGCTGTTTTTT

size: NA
D: NA
V: TRBV5-4
J: TRBJ1-1
CDR3: CASSSGGGLATEAFF
DNA: TGTGCCAGCAGCTCGGGGGGGGGACTCGCCACTGAAGCTTTCTTT

size: NA
D: NA
V: TRBV27
J: TRBJ1-2
CDR3: CASSTQGLRQGYTF
DNA: TGTGCCAGCAGTACTCAGGGGCTTCGGCAGGGCTACACCTTC

size: NA
D: NA
V: TRBV21-1
J: TRBJ1-5
CDR3: CARQGNQPQHF
DNA: TGTGCCCGGCAGGGGAATCAGCCCCAGCATTTT

size: NA
D: NA
V: TRBV21-1
J: TRBJ2-7
CDR3: CASSKGPKGAAGGTYEQYF
DNA: TGTGCCAGCAGCAAAGGCCCGAAAGGTGCGGCAGGGGGAACCTACGAGCAGTACTTC